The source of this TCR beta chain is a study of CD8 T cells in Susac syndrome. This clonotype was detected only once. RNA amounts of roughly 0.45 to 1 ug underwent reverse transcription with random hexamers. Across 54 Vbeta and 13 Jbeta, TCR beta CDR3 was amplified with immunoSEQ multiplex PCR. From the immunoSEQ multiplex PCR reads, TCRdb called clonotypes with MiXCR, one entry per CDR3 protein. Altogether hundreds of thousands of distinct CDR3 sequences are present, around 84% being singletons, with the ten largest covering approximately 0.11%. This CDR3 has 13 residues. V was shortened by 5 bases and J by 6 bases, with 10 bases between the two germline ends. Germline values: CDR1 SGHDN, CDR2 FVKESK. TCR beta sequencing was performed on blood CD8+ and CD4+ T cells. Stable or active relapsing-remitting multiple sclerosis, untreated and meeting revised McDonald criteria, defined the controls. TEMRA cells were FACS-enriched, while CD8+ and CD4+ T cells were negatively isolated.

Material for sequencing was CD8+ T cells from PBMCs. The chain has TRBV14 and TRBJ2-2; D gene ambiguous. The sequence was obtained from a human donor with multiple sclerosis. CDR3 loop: CASSYLPAGELFF. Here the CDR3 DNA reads TGTGCCAGCAGCTATCTCCCGGCCGGGGAGCTGTTTTTT.